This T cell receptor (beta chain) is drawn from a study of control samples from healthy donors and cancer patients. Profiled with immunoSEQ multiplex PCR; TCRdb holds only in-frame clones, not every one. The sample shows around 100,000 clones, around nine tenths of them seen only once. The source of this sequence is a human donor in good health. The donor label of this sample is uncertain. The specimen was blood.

This CDR3 reads CASSSQGNGYTF. The CDR3 DNA sequence: TGTGCCAGCAGTTCCCAGGGGAATGGCTACACCTTC. The genes are TRBV2 and TRBJ1-2; D perhaps matches TRBD1 (6 bases). In germline, CDR1 is SNHLY, CDR2 FYNNEI. V dropped 5 bases and J dropped 6 bases, with 10 bases sitting between them. The CDR3 length is 12 residues.